This is a list of T cell receptor beta chains from one sample in a study of long-term antiretroviral therapy in people with HIV. Generated by immunoSEQ multiplex PCR, the TCRdb table keeps only in-frame clones and is missing some. The sample holds 35,000 to 45,000 clones, around four fifths seen once. The material sequenced was unsorted PBMCs, taken 1 year after starting antiretroviral therapy. The source of these receptors is a man younger than 30 with HIV. Both conserved end residues are part of each CDR3. The D gene is left open where the match is weak. Part of the rows lack a size; the others show once, few, many or a class for expanded clones.

>NA|TRBV6-5|13|TRBJ1-2|NA
TGTGCCAGCAGTGAGATCGCCGGCTATGGCTACACCTTC
CASSEIAGYGYTF
>NA|TRBV5-4|13|TRBJ2-7|NA
TGTGCCAGCAGCTCCCTGGGATCCTACGAGCAGTACTTC
CASSSLGSYEQYF
>NA|TRBV6-1|10|TRBJ1-1|few
TGTGCCAGCCGGGGCACTGAAGCTTTCTTT
CASRGTEAFF
>NA|TRBV27|16|TRBJ2-3|NA
TGTGCCAGCAGGCCCTTGGAATGGGTTAGCACAGATACGCAGTATTTT
CASRPLEWVSTDTQYF
>NA|TRBV19|16|TRBJ1-6|NA
TGTGCCAGTAGTATCATCTTGAGCTCCTATAATTCACCCCTCCACTTT
CASSIILSSYNSPLHF
>TRBD1|TRBV7-2|13|TRBJ1-1|NA
TGTGCCAGCAGCCCCGGACAGGGAATGAGAGCTTTCTTT
CASSPGQGMRAFF
>TRBD2|TRBV5-4|14|TRBJ2-7|NA
TGTGCCAGCAGTCCTAGCGGGGGATCCTACGAGCAGTACTTC
CASSPSGGSYEQYF
>NA|TRBV7-8|13|TRBJ1-5|NA
TGTGCCAGCCCCGCCCTGGGCAATCAGCCCCAGCATTTT
CASPALGNQPQHF
>TRBD1|TRBV5-4|16|TRBJ2-1|NA
TGTGCCAGCAGCCCTCGACTATTGACAGGGTTAGGTGAGCAGTTCTTC
CASSPRLLTGLGEQFF
>NA|TRBV27|14|TRBJ1-5|NA
TGTGCCAGCAGTTTAATAGGGTGGGGGCAGCCCCAGCATTTT
CASSLIGWGQPQHF
>TRBD2|TRBV10-2|17|TRBJ2-7|NA
TGCGCCAGCAGTGGGACTAGCGGGGGCGCGAAAATTTACGAGCAGTACTTC
CASSGTSGGAKIYEQYF
>NA|TRBV29-1|12|TRBJ1-1|NA
TGCACAGTTCGGGGTCCCAACACTGAAGCTTTCTTT
CTVRGPNTEAFF
>TRBD1|TRBV19|15|TRBJ2-3|NA
TGTGCCAGTAGTACGGGACAGGGGGGGGCAGATACGCAGTATTTT
CASSTGQGGADTQYF
>TRBD2|TRBV5-4|17|TRBJ2-1|NA
TGTGCCAGCAGCTTGGGGCTAGCGGGAGCGCACCTCAATGAGCAGTTCTTC
CASSLGLAGAHLNEQFF
>NA|TRBV7-3|13|TRBJ2-7|NA
TGTGCCAGCAGCTTTGGTCCGCCCTACGAGCAGTACTTC
CASSFGPPYEQYF
>TRBD2|TRBV28|18|TRBJ2-7|NA
TGTGCCAGCAGTTTGGGACTAGCGGGAGCGAACCCCACCTACGAGCAGTACTTC
CASSLGLAGANPTYEQYF
>TRBD1|TRBV6-1|13|TRBJ1-1|NA
TGTGCCAGCATCGTGACAGGGAGTACTGAAGCTTTCTTT
CASIVTGSTEAFF
>TRBD1|TRBV10-3|13|TRBJ2-3|once
TGTGCCATCAGTGAGTCCGACAGGGCTACGCAGTATTTT
CAISESDRATQYF
>NA|TRBV6-4|16|TRBJ2-2|NA
TGTGCCAGCAGAGCAGGTCACCTCGCGAACACCGGGGAGCTGTTTTTT
CASRAGHLANTGELFF
>NA|TRBV27|11|TRBJ2-1|NA
TGTGCCAGCATGGGGTACAATGAGCAGTTCTTC
CASMGYNEQFF
>NA|TRBV20-1|11|TRBJ1-1|NA
TGCAGTGCTAGACTGAACACTGAAGCTTTCTTT
CSARLNTEAFF
>NA|TRBV9|15|TRBJ2-7|NA
TGTGCCAGCAGCGCATGGGGGGTGCCGGGGAGCGAGCAGTACTTC
CASSAWGVPGSEQYF
>NA|TRBV5-4|13|TRBJ1-2|NA
TGTGCCAGCAGCTTGGATCGGGGGTATGGCTACACCTTC
CASSLDRGYGYTF
>NA|TRBV19|13|TRBJ1-1|NA
TGTGCCAGTAGTCCACGGAGGGACACTGAAGCTTTCTTT
CASSPRRDTEAFF
>NA|TRBV19|13|TRBJ1-5|NA
TGTGCCAGTAGTATTAGCCCCCGGACGCCCCAGCATTTT
CASSISPRTPQHF
>NA|TRBV25-1|11|TRBJ2-3|NA
TGTGCCAGCAGTGACCCGGGTACGCAGTATTTT
CASSDPGTQYF
>TRBD1|TRBV19|15|TRBJ1-1|NA
TGTGCCAGTAGTATAGGGACAGGGCGGAGGACTGAAGCTTTCTTT
CASSIGTGRRTEAFF
>TRBD1|TRBV10-3|14|TRBJ1-5|NA
TGTGCCATCAGAGGGACAGGGGCTGAACAGCCCCAGCATTTT
CAIRGTGAEQPQHF
>NA|TRBV25-1|14|TRBJ2-7|NA
TGTGCCAGCCAGTGGGGCGGGGACACCTACGAGCAGTACTTC
CASQWGGDTYEQYF
>NA|TRBV9|15|TRBJ1-1|NA
TGTGCCAGCAGCGTAGAGGGCAGCAAGAACACTGAAGCTTTCTTT
CASSVEGSKNTEAFF
>TRBD2|TRBV5-1|16|TRBJ2-5|NA
TGCGCCAGCAGCTTCAAGGGACTAGCGGGACAAGAGACCCAGTACTTC
CASSFKGLAGQETQYF
>NA|TRBV6-1|15|TRBJ2-1|NA
TGTGCCATTTCTCCAGGGGCCTACAAGTGGGATGAGCAGTTCTTC
CAISPGAYKWDEQFF
>TRBD2|TRBV2|16|TRBJ2-5|NA
TGTGCCAGCCTTGGACGCTTTAGCGGGGGAGGAGAGACCCAGTACTTC
CASLGRFSGGGETQYF
>NA|TRBV7-9|14|TRBJ1-1|NA
TGTGCCAGCAGCTTAACGGCAGCGAACACTGAAGCTTTCTTT
CASSLTAANTEAFF
>NA|TRBV7-9|16|TRBJ1-3|NA
TGTGCCAGCAGCTTAAGTGTCAGGATCTCTGGAAACACCATATATTTT
CASSLSVRISGNTIYF
>NA|TRBV27|18|TRBJ1-2|few
TGTGCCAGCAGTCCTTCGGTGGGACCGCTCTTAGCTAACTATGGCTACACCTTC
CASSPSVGPLLANYGYTF
>TRBD2|TRBV7-9|15|TRBJ2-3|NA
TGTGCCAGCAGCCCGCAGACTAGCGGGGGGGATACGCAGTATTTT
CASSPQTSGGDTQYF
>TRBD1|TRBV4-3|15|TRBJ1-2|NA
TGCGCCAGCAACCAAGATAGCAGGGGGGGAGATGGCTACACCTTC
CASNQDSRGGDGYTF
>NA|TRBV4-3|16|TRBJ2-7|NA
TGCGCCAGCAGCCAAGGCGGGTCGGGAGCCTCCTACGAGCAGTACTTC
CASSQGGSGASYEQYF